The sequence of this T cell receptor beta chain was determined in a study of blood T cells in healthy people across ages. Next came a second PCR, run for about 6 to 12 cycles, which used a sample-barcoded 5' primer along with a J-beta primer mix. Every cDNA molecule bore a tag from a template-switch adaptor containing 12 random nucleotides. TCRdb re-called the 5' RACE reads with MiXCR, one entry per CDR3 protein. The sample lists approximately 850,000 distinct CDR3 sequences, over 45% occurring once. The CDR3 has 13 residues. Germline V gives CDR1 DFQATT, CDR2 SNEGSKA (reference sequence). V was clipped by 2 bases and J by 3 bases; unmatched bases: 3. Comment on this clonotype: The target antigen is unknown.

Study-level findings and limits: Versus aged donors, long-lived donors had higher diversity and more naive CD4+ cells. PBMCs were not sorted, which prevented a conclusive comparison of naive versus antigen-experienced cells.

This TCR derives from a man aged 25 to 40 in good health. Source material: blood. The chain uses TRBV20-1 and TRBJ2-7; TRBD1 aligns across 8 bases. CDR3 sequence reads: CSARQTGDYEQYF. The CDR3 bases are TGCAGTGCTAGACAGACAGGGGACTACGAGCAGTACTTC.